The 30 T cell receptor beta chains below come from one sample, sequenced in a study of cytomegalovirus exposure and HLA in healthy donors. 13 Jbeta primers and 60 Vbeta primers were used for the PCR. This table comes from immunoSEQ multiplex PCR, and its TCRdb copy is limited to in-frame clones, with some not included. The sample has approximately 120,000 clones. The sample comprised PBMCs. The receptors derive from a man between 25 and 39 years old in good health and CMV-seronegative.

The chain uses TRBV7-2 and TRBJ2-7; D unclear. Trimming removed 2 bases at V and 4 bases at J, with 6 bases between. The germline CDR1 and CDR2 sequences are SGHTA and FQGNSA. The CDR3 covers 12 residues. CDR3 amino acids: CASSLNRYEQYF. Here the CDR3 DNA reads TGTGCCAGCAGCTTAAATCGTTACGAGCAGTACTTC.

A word on this clone: The same CDR3 can be traced to other DNA sequences in this sample. CDR3 nucleotide sequence: TGCGCCAGCAGCTTGGAAAGGGGCACTGAAGCTTTCTTT. It specifies CASSLERGTEAFF. V is TRBV5-1 and J is TRBJ1-1, with D perhaps TRBD1 (5 bases). Trimming pared 0 bases from V and 4 bases from J, leaving 7 bases between. Germline values: CDR1 SGHRS, CDR2 YFSETQ. This CDR3 has 13 amino acids.

This chain links TRBV2 with TRBJ2-1, with D possibly being TRBD2 (6 bases). There are 15 residues in the CDR3. Germline CDR1 reads SNHLY; CDR2 reads FYNNEI. Trimming took off 6 bases at V and 0 bases at J, with 12 bases between the two ends. Here the CDR3 DNA reads TGTGCCAGCAGAGTGGCGGGGAGCTCCTACAATGAGCAGTTCTTC. It translates to CASRVAGSSYNEQFF. The variable domain in full, completed from reference TRBV2 and TRBJ2-1, reads EPEVTQTPSHQVTQMGQEVILRCVPISNHLYFYWYRQILGQKVEFLVSFYNNEISEKSEIFDDQFSVERPDGSNFTLKIRSTKLEDSAMYFCASRVAGSSYNEQFFGPGTRLTVL.

The gene calls are TRBV7-9 and TRBJ2-7; a possible D gene is TRBD1 (5 bases). The germline V gene encodes CDR1 SEHNR and CDR2 FQNEAQ (reference sequence). Trimming removed 5 bases at V and 0 bases at J, with 11 bases between. The CDR3 extends over 14 amino acids. CDR3 nucleotide sequence: TGTGCCAGCAGCCGGATGGGGCTCTCCTACGAGCAGTACTTC. Translation: CASSRMGLSYEQYF.

The chain combines TRBV30 with TRBJ1-2; 8 positions match TRBD1. Germline CDR1 is GTSNPN and CDR2 is SVGIG (reference sequence). This CDR3 contains 14 residues. With V trimmed by 1 base and J by 10 bases, 11 bases remained unmatched. DNA for the CDR3: TGTGCCTGGAGTGAACCAGACAGGGGTCTTCACTACACCTTC. Translated: CAWSEPDRGLHYTF.

V usage is TRBV28 and J usage is TRBJ2-7; D not certain. Trimming cost V 5 bases and J 4 bases, with 18 bases left between them. Germline CDR1 reads MDHEN; CDR2 reads SYDVKM. The CDR3 is 15 residues long. The CDR3 bases are TGTGCCAGCAGTCCGGCGGCTCCGAGGAGTTACGAGCAGTACTTC. It encodes CASSPAAPRSYEQYF.

In nucleotides, the CDR3 is TGTGCCATCAGTGAGTCCCTAGTTAATGAAAAACTGTTTTTT. It codes for CAISESLVNEKLFF. The gene calls are TRBV10-3 and TRBJ1-4; no reliable D call. CDR3 length equals 14 residues. CDR1 and CDR2 from the germline V gene are ENHRY and SYGVKD. V was trimmed by 0 bases and J by 4 bases, leaving 6 bases between them.

The chain joins TRBV4-1 to TRBJ2-2; D gene ambiguous. With 1 base removed from V and 4 bases from J, the gap between germline ends came to 7 bases. Germline lookup yields CDR1 MGHRA and CDR2 YSYEKL. This CDR3 has 14 amino acids. CDR3 residues: CASSQAASTGELFF. The CDR3 DNA follows: TGCGCCAGCAGCCAAGCCGCCAGCACCGGGGAGCTGTTTTTT.

The chain combines TRBV19 with TRBJ1-3; maybe TRBD1 (6 bases). From germline, CDR1 is LNHDA and CDR2 SQIVND (reference sequence). V was pared by 6 bases and J by 0 bases, with 12 bases between. The CDR3 has 15 residues. The CDR3 reads CASRNRDNSGNTIYF. CDR3 nucleotides: TGTGCCAGTAGGAACAGGGACAACTCTGGAAACACCATATATTTT. Looking up the rest from reference TRBV19 and TRBJ1-3 gives the full variable domain: DGGITQSPKYLFRKEGQNVTLSCEQNLNHDAMYWYRQDPGQGLRLIYYSQIVNDFQKGDIAEGYSVSREKKESFPLTVTSAQKNPTAFYLCASRNRDNSGNTIYFGEGSWLTVV.

DNA of the CDR3: TGTGCCATCGGCGGTTTCACAGATACGCAGTATTTT. It codes for CAIGGFTDTQYF. The chain has TRBV10-3 and TRBJ2-3; D is unclear. Germline V lookup: CDR1 ENHRY, CDR2 SYGVKD. Trimming removed 8 bases at V and 2 bases at J, with 8 bases between. The CDR3 contains 12 residues.

V and J are TRBV6-5 and TRBJ1-6; 10 bases align to TRBD1. This CDR3 has 14 residues. CDR1 is MNHEY and CDR2 is SVGAGI in the germline V gene. After removal of 6 bases from V and 7 bases from J, the junction contained 3 bases not matched to a gene. The CDR3 loop is CASSLGQGNSPLHF. Written as DNA, the CDR3 is TGTGCCAGCAGCCTGGGACAGGGGAATTCACCCCTCCACTTT.

This chain connects TRBV7-2 to TRBJ2-1, with D possibly matching TRBD2 (6 bases). Germline V gene data show CDR1 as SGHTA and CDR2 as FQGNSA. CDR3 length: 13 amino acids. V was pared by 3 bases and J by 6 bases, with 9 bases between. CDR3 sequence reads: CASSLGGINEQFF. CDR3 nucleotide sequence: TGTGCCAGCAGCTTGGGAGGAATCAATGAGCAGTTCTTC.

The V call is TRBV29-1, the J call TRBJ1-1; TRBD1 is a possible D gene (6 bases). Trimming took off 1 base at V and 0 bases at J, with 9 bases between the two ends. From germline, CDR1 is SQVTM and CDR2 ANQGSEA. CDR3 length: 14 residues. This CDR3 is CSVEGGRVNTEAFF. CDR3 nucleotide sequence: TGCAGCGTTGAAGGGGGGCGGGTGAACACTGAAGCTTTCTTT.

The chain links TRBV5-6 to TRBJ2-1, with a tentative D call TRBD2 (6 bases). Germline loops: CDR1 SGHDT, CDR2 YYEEEE. V was trimmed by 0 bases and J by 5 bases, leaving 9 bases between them. The CDR3 sequence is 14 residues long. The CDR3 region is CASSLAPGDNEQFF. CDR3 DNA sequence: TGTGCCAGCAGCTTGGCGCCGGGGGACAATGAGCAGTTCTTC.

The rearrangement uses TRBV28 and TRBJ1-1; the D is unclear. Germline CDR1 and CDR2: MDHEN and SYDVKM. V lost 5 bases and J 10 bases, leaving 11 bases between the germline ends. The CDR3 has 11 residues. The CDR3, as DNA: TGTGCCAGCAGTACCGCGGCTGGAGCTTTCTTT. The encoded protein is CASSTAAGAFF.

The chain joins TRBV29-1 to TRBJ1-5; 8 nucleotides line up with TRBD1. V was pared by 5 bases and J by 3 bases, with 3 bases of the junction left unmatched. Per germline, CDR1 SQVTM and CDR2 ANQGSEA. The CDR3 is 13 amino acids. In DNA form, the CDR3 reads TGCAGCGTTCAGGGACAGGACAATCAGCCCCAGCATTTT. Protein sequence: CSVQGQDNQPQHF.

The chain joins TRBV27 to TRBJ1-1; 7 bases fit TRBD1. The CDR3 spans 14 residues. The V gene end was trimmed by 3 bases and the J gene end by 8 bases; junction bases not matched to a gene: 9. CDR1 is MNHEY, CDR2 SMNVEV, per germline (reference sequence). CDR3: CASSLGQSSIEAFF. CDR3 nucleotides: TGTGCCAGCAGTTTGGGACAGAGCTCCATAGAAGCTTTCTTT.

V is TRBV27 and J is TRBJ2-7; D might be TRBD2 (6 bases). CDR1 MNHEY and CDR2 SMNVEV come from the germline V gene (reference sequence). V lost 2 bases, J lost 10 bases, and 18 bases lay in between. This CDR3 region has 14 residues. The CDR3: CASSLDRDSRFQYF. DNA for the CDR3: TGTGCCAGCAGTTTAGATAGGGACTCCCGTTTCCAGTACTTC.

V and J are TRBV18 and TRBJ2-2; TRBD1 might be the D (6 bases). The CDR3 runs to 15 residues. Germline CDR1 reads KGHSH; CDR2 reads LQKENI. V was clipped by 4 bases and J by 0 bases, with 9 bases between them. CDR3 nucleotide sequence: TGTGCCAGCTCACGTCGGACAGCGAACACCGGGGAGCTGTTTTTT. Translated, it gives CASSRRTANTGELFF.

This chain links TRBV28 with TRBJ2-1; D is unclear. V was cut by 8 bases and J by 0 bases, with 8 bases left in between. CDR1 is MDHEN, CDR2 SYDVKM, per germline. The CDR3 runs to 13 residues. The CDR3 coding sequence is TGTGCCAGCCTGACACTCTCCTACAATGAGCAGTTCTTC. Encoded protein: CASLTLSYNEQFF.

V and J are TRBV6-5 and TRBJ2-7; 10 bases fit TRBD1. CDR3 size: 14 residues. Per the germline V gene, CDR1 is MNHEY and CDR2 is SVGAGI. Germline trimming cut 6 bases from V and 2 bases from J; bases unmatched to any gene: 4. The DNA of the CDR3 is TGTGCCAGCAGCGGGACAGGGGAAACCTACGAGCAGTACTTC. The encoded protein is CASSGTGETYEQYF.

The CDR3 loop is CASSPGLKNTEAFF. The CDR3 DNA follows: TGTGCCAGCAGCCCCGGGTTGAAGAACACTGAAGCTTTCTTT. The gene calls are TRBV9 and TRBJ1-1, with no clear D. Trimming cost V 4 bases and J 1 base, with 11 bases left between them. This CDR3 has 14 amino acids. Germline V CDR1 and CDR2: SGDLS, YYNGEE.

This sequence joins TRBV28 and TRBJ1-1; TRBD1 matches at 8 bases. Germline V CDR1 and CDR2: MDHEN, SYDVKM. This CDR3 comprises 16 residues. The J segment lost 1 base and the V segment lost 3 bases, leaving 7 bases of the junction unmatched. The CDR3 bases are TGTGCCAGCAGTTTGTACCCTGGGACAGGGAACACTGAAGCTTTCTTT. Protein product: CASSLYPGTGNTEAFF.

The genes are TRBV7-9 and TRBJ2-5, with 13 bases aligning to TRBD2. The J call may be faulty, since TRBJ2-7 better matches the DNA end. Per the germline V gene, CDR1 is SEHNR and CDR2 is FQNEAQ (reference sequence). The CDR3 is 17 residues long. CDR3 region: CASSPRDRTSGSYEQYF. CDR3 DNA sequence: TGTGCCAGCAGCCCCCGGGATCGGACTAGCGGGAGTTACGAGCAGTACTTC.

The rearrangement uses TRBV5-6 and TRBJ1-1; 9 bases match TRBD1. CDR3 size: 15 residues. The trim removed 4 bases at V and 2 bases at J, leaving 6 bases unmatched. The germline V gene encodes CDR1 SGHDT and CDR2 YYEEEE. The CDR3 DNA reads TGTGCCAGCAGCGCGTGGACAGGGGATAACACTGAAGCTTTCTTT. This gives the protein CASSAWTGDNTEAFF.

The chain combines TRBV27 with TRBJ2-7; 12 bases map to TRBD2. This CDR3 comprises 16 residues. V trimming: 5 bases; J trimming: 3 bases; junction bases outside the gene matches: 8. Germline CDR1 MNHEY, CDR2 SMNVEV (reference sequence). This CDR3 reads CASSPATSGSNYEQYF. CDR3 nucleotides: TGTGCCAGCAGTCCAGCGACTAGCGGGAGCAACTACGAGCAGTACTTC.

The chain uses TRBV28 and TRBJ1-3; D uncertain. Trimming shortened V by 6 bases and J by 7 bases, and 7 bases separated the two germline ends. Germline V CDR1 and CDR2: MDHEN, SYDVKM. The CDR3 length is 11 residues. The CDR3 bases are TGTGCCAGCAGCAGTTGGAACACCATATATTTT. Translation: CASSSWNTIYF. Full variable domain (remainder filled in from reference TRBV28 and TRBJ1-3): DVKVTQSSRYLVKRTGEKVFLECVQDMDHENMFWYRQDPGLGLRLIYFSYDVKMKEKGDIPEGYSVSREKKERFSLILESASTNQTSMYLCASSSWNTIYFGEGSWLTVV.

The chain is built from TRBV5-4 and TRBJ1-1; possible D gene TRBD1, 5 bases. In germline, CDR1 is SGHNT, CDR2 YYREEE (reference sequence). The V and J ends lost 2 bases and 4 bases respectively, with 9 bases between them. This CDR3 comprises 13 residues. Here the CDR3 DNA reads TGTGCCAGCAGCTTCATAAGGGGCACTGAAGCTTTCTTT. Its translation: CASSFIRGTEAFF.

This sequence joins TRBV6-1 and TRBJ1-5; maybe TRBD1 (5 bases). V lost 4 bases to trimming and J lost 2 bases, with 27 bases between them. In germline, CDR1 is MNHNS, CDR2 SASEGT. CDR3 length: 20 amino acids. CDR3 bases: TGTGCCAGCAGTGTCCCAGGTGAAGGGGTTACGTGGTTTGGCAATCAGCCCCAGCATTTT. Translation: CASSVPGEGVTWFGNQPQHF.

This chain connects TRBV27 to TRBJ1-1, with D perhaps TRBD1 (6 bases). The V end was cut by 2 bases, the J end by 1 base, with 11 bases between. The CDR3 covers 15 residues. CDR1 and CDR2 from the germline V gene are MNHEY and SMNVEV (reference sequence). The CDR3 spells CASSLGRGGNTEAFF. The CDR3 region has the DNA TGTGCCAGCAGTTTAGGTCGAGGGGGGAACACTGAAGCTTTCTTT.